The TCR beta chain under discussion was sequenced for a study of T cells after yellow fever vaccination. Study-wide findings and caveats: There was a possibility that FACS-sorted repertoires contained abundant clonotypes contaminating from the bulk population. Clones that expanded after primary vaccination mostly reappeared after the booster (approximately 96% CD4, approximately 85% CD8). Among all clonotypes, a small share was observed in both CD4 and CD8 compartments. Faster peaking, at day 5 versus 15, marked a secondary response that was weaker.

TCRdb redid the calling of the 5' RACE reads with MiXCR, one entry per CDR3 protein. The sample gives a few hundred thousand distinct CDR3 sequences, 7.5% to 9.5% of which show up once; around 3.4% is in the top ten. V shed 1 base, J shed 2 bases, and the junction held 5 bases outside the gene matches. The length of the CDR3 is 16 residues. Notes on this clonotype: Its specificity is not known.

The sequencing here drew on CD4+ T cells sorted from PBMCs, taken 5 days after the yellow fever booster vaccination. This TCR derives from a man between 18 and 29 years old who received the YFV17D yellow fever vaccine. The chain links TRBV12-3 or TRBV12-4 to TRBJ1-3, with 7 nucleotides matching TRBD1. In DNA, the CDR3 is TGTGCCAGCAGTTTAGGCACAGGGGCCACTGGAAACACCATATATTTT. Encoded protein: CASSLGTGATGNTIYF.